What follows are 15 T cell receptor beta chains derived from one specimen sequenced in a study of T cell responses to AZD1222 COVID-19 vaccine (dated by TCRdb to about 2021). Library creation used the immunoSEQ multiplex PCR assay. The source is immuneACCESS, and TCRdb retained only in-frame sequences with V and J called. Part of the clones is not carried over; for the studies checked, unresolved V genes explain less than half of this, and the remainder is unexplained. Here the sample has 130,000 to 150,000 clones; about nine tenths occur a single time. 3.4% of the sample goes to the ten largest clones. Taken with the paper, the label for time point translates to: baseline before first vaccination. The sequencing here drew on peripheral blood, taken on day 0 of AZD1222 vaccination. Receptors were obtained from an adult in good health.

DNA for the CDR3: TGCGCCAGCAGCCAAGAAAGCGAGGGGGTAGCGGGCACCTACAATGAGCAGTTCTTC. Protein sequence: CASSQESEGVAGTYNEQFF. The V call is TRBV4-3, the J call TRBJ2-1; D possibly corresponds to TRBD2 (7 bases). The germline gives CDR1 LGHNA, CDR2 YSLEER. Trimming took off 0 bases at V and 2 bases at J, with 20 bases between the two ends. The CDR3 runs to 19 residues.

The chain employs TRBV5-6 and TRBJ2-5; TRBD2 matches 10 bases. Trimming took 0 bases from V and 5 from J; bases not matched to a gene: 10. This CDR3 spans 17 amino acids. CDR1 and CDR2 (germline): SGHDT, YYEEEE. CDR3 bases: TGTGCCAGCAGCTTGGAATGGGCTAGCGGGAGTTCGGAGACCCAGTACTTC. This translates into CASSLEWASGSSETQYF. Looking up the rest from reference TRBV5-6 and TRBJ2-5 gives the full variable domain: DAGVTQSPTHLIKTRGQQVTLRCSPKSGHDTVSWYQQALGQGPQFIFQYYEEEERQRGNFPDRFSGHQFPNYSSELNVNALLLGDSALYLCASSLEWASGSSETQYFGPGTRLLVL.

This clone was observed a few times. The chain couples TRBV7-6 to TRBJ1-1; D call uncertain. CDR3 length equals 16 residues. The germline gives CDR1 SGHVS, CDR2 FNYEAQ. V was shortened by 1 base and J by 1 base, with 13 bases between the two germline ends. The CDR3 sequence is CASSLDVASANTEAFF. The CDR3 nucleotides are TGTGCCAGCAGCTTAGACGTGGCCAGTGCGAACACTGAAGCTTTCTTT.

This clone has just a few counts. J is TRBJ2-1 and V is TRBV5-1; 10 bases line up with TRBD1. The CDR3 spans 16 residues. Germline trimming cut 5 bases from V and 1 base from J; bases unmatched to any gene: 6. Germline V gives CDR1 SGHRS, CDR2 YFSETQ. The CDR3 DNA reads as TGCGCCAGCAGTCCCGGACAGGGGGGTTCCTACAATGAGCAGTTCTTC. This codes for CASSPGQGGSYNEQFF.

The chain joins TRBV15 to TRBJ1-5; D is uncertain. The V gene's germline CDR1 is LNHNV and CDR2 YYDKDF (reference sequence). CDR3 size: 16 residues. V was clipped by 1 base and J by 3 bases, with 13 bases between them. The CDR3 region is CATSRGLTGTNQPQHF. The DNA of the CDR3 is TGTGCCACCAGCAGAGGGTTAACGGGCACCAATCAGCCCCAGCATTTT.

The CDR3 DNA sequence: TGTGCCAGCAGTCGCCGACAGGGGGCGTCTAATGAAAAACTGTTTTTT. This codes for CASSRRQGASNEKLFF. The rearrangement joins TRBV27 to TRBJ1-4; 10 bases map to TRBD1. The CDR3 consists of 16 residues. Germline V lookup: CDR1 MNHEY, CDR2 SMNVEV (reference sequence). The V and J ends lost 5 bases and 3 bases, in that order; junction bases with no gene match: 6. The full variable domain, in which reference TRBV27 and TRBJ1-4 provide the parts outside the CDR3, is EAQVTQNPRYLITVTGKKLTVTCSQNMNHEYMSWYRQDPGLGLRQIYYSMNVEVTDKGDVPEGYKVSRKEKRNFPLILESPSPNQTSLYFCASSRRQGASNEKLFFGSGTQLSVL.

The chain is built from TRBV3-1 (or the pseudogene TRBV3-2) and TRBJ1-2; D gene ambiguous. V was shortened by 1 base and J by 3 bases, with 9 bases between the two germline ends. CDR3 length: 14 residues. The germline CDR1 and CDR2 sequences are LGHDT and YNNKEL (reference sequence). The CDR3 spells CASSQGGFDYGYTF. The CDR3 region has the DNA TGTGCCAGCAGCCAAGGTGGGTTCGACTATGGCTACACCTTC.

The CDR3 here is CAWRVRGGLNTEAFF. The CDR3 DNA reads TGTGCCTGGCGGGTGAGGGGGGGGCTGAACACTGAAGCTTTCTTT. The chain employs TRBV30 and TRBJ1-1; weak D call: TRBD1 (6 bases). Germline V lookup: CDR1 GTSNPN, CDR2 SVGIG (reference sequence). V was trimmed by 5 bases and J by 0 bases, leaving 16 bases between them. CDR3 length: 15 amino acids.

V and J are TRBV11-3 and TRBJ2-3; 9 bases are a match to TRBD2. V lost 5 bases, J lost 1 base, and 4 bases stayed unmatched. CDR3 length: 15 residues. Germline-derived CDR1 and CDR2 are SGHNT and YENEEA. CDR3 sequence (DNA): TGTGCCAGCAGCCCCAGACTAGCGGGCACAGATACGCAGTATTTT. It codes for CASSPRLAGTDTQYF.

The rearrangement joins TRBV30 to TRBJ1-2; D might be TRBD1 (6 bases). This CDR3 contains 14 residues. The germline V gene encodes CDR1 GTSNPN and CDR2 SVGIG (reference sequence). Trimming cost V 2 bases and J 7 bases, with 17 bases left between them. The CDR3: CAWSSLQGVGGYTF. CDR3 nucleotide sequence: TGTGCCTGGAGTTCCCTACAGGGTGTGGGTGGCTACACCTTC.

CDR3 in DNA: TGTGCCAGCAGTCGGCGACAGGGAGATCAGCCCCAGCATTTT. Protein sequence: CASSRRQGDQPQHF. This chain uses TRBV27 with TRBJ1-5, with 7 positions matching TRBD1. Per the germline V gene, CDR1 is MNHEY and CDR2 is SMNVEV (reference sequence). V lost 5 bases to trimming and J lost 5 bases; unmatched junction nucleotides: 6. The CDR3 consists of 14 residues.

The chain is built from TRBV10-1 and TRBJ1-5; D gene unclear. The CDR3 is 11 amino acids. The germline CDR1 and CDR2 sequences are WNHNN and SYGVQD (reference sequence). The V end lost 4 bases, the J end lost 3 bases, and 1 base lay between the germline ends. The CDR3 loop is CASSANQPQHF. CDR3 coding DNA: TGCGCCAGCAGTGCCAATCAGCCCCAGCATTTT.

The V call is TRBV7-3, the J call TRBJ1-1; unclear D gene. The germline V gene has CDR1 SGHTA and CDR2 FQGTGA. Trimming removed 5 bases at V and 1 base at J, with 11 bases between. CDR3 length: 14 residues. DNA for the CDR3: TGTGCCAGCAGCCTCGGGCATACGAACACTGAAGCTTTCTTT. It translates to CASSLGHTNTEAFF.

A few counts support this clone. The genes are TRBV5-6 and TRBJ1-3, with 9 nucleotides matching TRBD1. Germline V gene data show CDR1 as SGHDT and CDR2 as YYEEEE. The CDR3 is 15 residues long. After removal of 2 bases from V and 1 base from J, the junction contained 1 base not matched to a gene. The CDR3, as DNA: TGTGCCAGCAGCTTCGGGACAGGGTCTGGAAACACCATATATTTT. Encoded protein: CASSFGTGSGNTIYF.

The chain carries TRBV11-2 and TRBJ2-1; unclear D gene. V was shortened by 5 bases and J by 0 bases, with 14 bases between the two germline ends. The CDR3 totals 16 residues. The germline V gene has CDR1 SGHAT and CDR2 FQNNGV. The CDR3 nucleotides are TGTGCCAGCAGCCCAATTTTACCGAGCTCCTACAATGAGCAGTTCTTC. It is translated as CASSPILPSSYNEQFF.